Sequencing of this T cell receptor beta chain was carried out in a study of OX40 agonist ivuxolimab in advanced cancers. For the study at large: Patients with prior anti-PD-1, anti-PD-L1 or anti-CTLA-4 therapy were eligible; roughly 40% had some.

Profiled with immunoSEQ multiplex PCR; TCRdb holds only in-frame clones, not every one. This table has approximately 65,000 clones, roughly 87% appearing once. The CDR3 contains 15 residues. V lost 4 bases to trimming and J lost 3 bases; unmatched junction nucleotides: 8. Per germline, CDR1 LGHNA and CDR2 YNFKEQ. Autoimmune disease history or systemic immunosuppression excluded patients. The source of this sequence is an adult with an advanced solid tumor such as melanoma, head and neck, liver or kidney cancer. This specimen was CD4+ or CD8+ T cells sorted from blood, taken in a trial of the OX40 agonist ivuxolimab. The chain carries TRBV4-2 and TRBJ1-1; 7 bases are shared with TRBD1. The CDR3 is CASSLRTGLDTEAFF. The DNA of the CDR3 is TGTGCCAGCAGCCTCCGGACAGGTTTGGACACTGAAGCTTTCTTT.